The T cell receptor (beta chain) under discussion was sequenced for a study of beta chain features in type 1 diabetes. In the study overall: Patients did not differ from healthy donors in age, gender or cell yield. Summed over all samples, the examined sorted cells came to roughly 110 million.

Sequencing targeted expressed TCRB transcripts, as all isolated RNA had been reverse transcribed. The table came from immunoSEQ multiplex PCR; TCRdb's copy has only in-frame clones and leaves some out. Among approximately 120,000 clones listed, less than 40% were seen once. The CDR3 is 18 amino acids. Germline CDR1 and CDR2: SGHVS and FQNEAQ. J was trimmed by 2 bases and V by 7 bases; bases with no gene match: 14. Overall study results and limits: More deletions and fewer insertions at VDJ junctions were found in patients with type 1 diabetes.

To note about this clone: Its antigen is currently unknown.

The receptor comes from a woman aged 18 to 35 in good health. The sequenced sample was stem cell memory CD4+ T cells from blood. The rearrangement uses TRBV7-8 and TRBJ2-1; 10 positions match TRBD2. CDR3 nucleotides: TGTGCCAGCACGCTAGGCCCAGCGGGAGGGTTCACCTACAATGAGCAGTTCTTC. Its translation is CASTLGPAGGFTYNEQFF.